The clone carrying this T cell receptor (beta chain) was found once. What it recognizes is unknown. With a much larger clone just one base away, this may be a read error. These data are taken from a study of post-analysis software for immune sequencing data. Across the study: Included courses were relapsing-remitting and secondary progressive multiple sclerosis; progressive-relapsing multiple sclerosis was also included.

Incorporated into the TCR beta cDNA libraries were unique molecular identifiers, which served to reduce PCR and sequencing biases. The T cell input of about 0.85 to 10 million gave roughly 500,000 cDNA molecules. In TCRdb, the PCR reads were re-called with MiXCR into one record per CDR3 protein. The sample has 600,000 to 700,000 distinct CDR3 sequences, 55% to 60% seen once; the top ten hold approximately 10%. Study conclusions and caveats: F measure grouped same-batch samples tightly together. In multiple sclerosis, normalized Chao1 diversity was significantly below that of controls.

The sequence was obtained from a girl aged 2 to 10 with multiple sclerosis. The sequencing input was blood.

The CDR3 sequence is CASSISTSGNNEQYF. In DNA form, the CDR3 reads TGTGCCAGCAGCATATCGACTAGCGGAAACAATGAGCAGTACTTC. The V gene is TRBV11-2, the J gene TRBJ2-7; 9 positions match TRBD2. The CDR3 has 15 amino acids. Trimming took 5 bases from V and 7 from J; bases not matched to a gene: 12. The germline CDR1 and CDR2 sequences are SGHAT and FQNNGV. Combining the CDR3 with reference TRBV11-2 and TRBJ2-7 gives the whole variable domain EAGVAQSPRYKIIEKRQSVAFWCNPISGHATLYWYQQILGQGPKLLIQFQNNGVVDDSQLPKDRFSAERLKGVDSTLKIQPAKLEDSAVYLCASSISTSGNNEQYFGPGTRLTVT.